Listed below are T cell receptor beta chains from one sample, sequenced in a study of T cell responses to AZD1222 COVID-19 vaccine. Generated by immunoSEQ multiplex PCR, the TCRdb table keeps only in-frame clones and is missing some. The sample lists more than 110,000 clones; nearly 95% were seen once. The sequencing used peripheral blood, collected on day 0 of AZD1222 vaccination. These receptors all stem from an adult in good health. Each CDR3 is given with its conserved first and last residue. The order of the fields is CDR3 DNA, CDR3 protein, J gene, D gene, clone size, V gene. The D gene is left open where the match is weak. Only part of the rows carry a size: once, few, many, or a class if the clone is expanded.

TGTGCCAGCAGCGTAGAAGGGACAGCTAACTATGGCTACACCTTC,CASSVEGTANYGYTF,TRBJ1-2,TRBD1,NA,TRBV9
TGCGCCAGCAGCCGGACTACCCCCCCAGATACGCAGTATTTT,CASSRTTPPDTQYF,TRBJ2-3,NA,NA,TRBV5-1
TGTGCCAGCAAAAGGACGGCAGTCAATCAGCCCCAGCATTTT,CASKRTAVNQPQHF,TRBJ1-5,NA,NA,TRBV27
TGCGCCAGCAGTCGAACGGATTCTGGAAACACCATATATTTT,CASSRTDSGNTIYF,TRBJ1-3,NA,NA,TRBV23-1
TGTGCCAGCAGCGCTTCAAGGGGAGGCAATGAGCAGTTCTTC,CASSASRGGNEQFF,TRBJ2-1,NA,NA,TRBV9
TGTGCCTGGAGCAGGGGGACAGCCTACGAGCAGTACTTC,CAWSRGTAYEQYF,TRBJ2-7,TRBD1,NA,TRBV30
TGCGCCAGCAGCTTGGAGGGACAGGGGCCCTCGGGCGGGGAGCTGTTTTTT,CASSLEGQGPSGGELFF,TRBJ2-2,TRBD1,NA,TRBV5-1
TGTGCCATCAGTGAGGGGACAGGACCAGGAGATACGCAGTATTTT,CAISEGTGPGDTQYF,TRBJ2-3,TRBD1,few,TRBV10-3
TGTGCCAGCTGCCTCACCGGGACTAGCGCCTACGAGCAGTACTTC,CASCLTGTSAYEQYF,TRBJ2-7,TRBD2,NA,TRBV6-5
TGTGCCAGCAGCCAAGATCCTACGCCCACCGAGACCCAGTACTTC,CASSQDPTPTETQYF,TRBJ2-5,NA,once,TRBV4-2
TGTGCCAGCAGCTTAGTGGGTTCCGTAGACGAGCAGTACTTC,CASSLVGSVDEQYF,TRBJ2-7,NA,NA,TRBV7-2
TGTGCCAGCAGTCCTAGCGGGAGCTCCTACAATGAGCAGTTCTTC,CASSPSGSSYNEQFF,TRBJ2-1,TRBD2,NA,TRBV2
TGCAGCGTTAGAACAGAGGGCTACACCTTC,CSVRTEGYTF,TRBJ1-2,NA,NA,TRBV29-1
TGCGCCAGCAGCTTGGGGGACGGCCCCTTCACTGAAGCTTTCTTT,CASSLGDGPFTEAFF,TRBJ1-1,NA,NA,TRBV5-1
TGTGCCAGCAGCCAAGACGCCGCGGGAGATACGCAGTATTTT,CASSQDAAGDTQYF,TRBJ2-3,NA,NA,TRBV3-1/TRBV3-2
TGTGCCAGCAGCCCGGGGACTAGCGGATCCTACGAGCAGTACTTC,CASSPGTSGSYEQYF,TRBJ2-7,TRBD2,NA,TRBV9
TGTGCCAGCAGCGGAAGAAAGGGGACTGAAGCTTTCTTT,CASSGRKGTEAFF,TRBJ1-1,NA,NA,TRBV6-5
TGTGCCAGCAGTCCCCGGGACAGGAGGTACAATGAGCAGTTCTTC,CASSPRDRRYNEQFF,TRBJ2-1,TRBD1,NA,TRBV6-2/TRBV6-3
TGCGCCAGCAGTGAGGAAGGAAGGACGAGAAAACTGTTTTTT,CASSEEGRTRKLFF,TRBJ1-4,NA,NA,TRBV10-2
TGCGCCAGCAGCTTCTTGTTCGGACAGGGGGTCCCTGGAAACACCATATATTTT,CASSFLFGQGVPGNTIYF,TRBJ1-3,TRBD1,NA,TRBV5-1
TGCGCCAGCAGCTTGGAGGGAGGGGCGCAGCCCCAGCATTTT,CASSLEGGAQPQHF,TRBJ1-5,NA,NA,TRBV5-1
TGTGCCAGCAGTTACTCGATTGGGGGCAATCAGCCCCAGCATTTT,CASSYSIGGNQPQHF,TRBJ1-5,NA,once,TRBV6-5
TGTGCCAGTAGTATAAATCTTGGGGACAGAGATCAGCCCCAGCATTTT,CASSINLGDRDQPQHF,TRBJ1-5,TRBD1,NA,TRBV19
TGTGCCACCAGCACCGACTTTCGACGGTCAAAAGCTTTCTTT,CATSTDFRRSKAFF,TRBJ1-1,NA,NA,TRBV15
TGTGCTAGCAGCTTAGGCCAAAGGGAGACCCAGTACTTC,CASSLGQRETQYF,TRBJ2-5,NA,NA,TRBV7-7
TGTGCCAGCAGTAAAACCGGGACACTCAAATATGGCTACACCTTC,CASSKTGTLKYGYTF,TRBJ1-2,NA,NA,TRBV6-5
TGTGCCAGCAGCCAAGGACAGCATAGCAATCAGCCCCAGCATTTT,CASSQGQHSNQPQHF,TRBJ1-5,NA,NA,TRBV7-6
TGTGCCAGCAGCTTGGAATCTGGACTAGCGGAGCTAGGGGAGACCCAGTACTTC,CASSLESGLAELGETQYF,TRBJ2-5,TRBD2,NA,TRBV5-4
TGTGCCAGCAGTGCCGGGACAGGGAGAGAGCAGTACTTC,CASSAGTGREQYF,TRBJ2-7,TRBD1,NA,TRBV28
TGCGCCAGCAGCACGGACAGGAACACCGGGGAGCTGTTTTTT,CASSTDRNTGELFF,TRBJ2-2,NA,NA,TRBV5-1
TGTGCCAGCAGTCCCCACAGCTATGGCTACACCTTC,CASSPHSYGYTF,TRBJ1-2,NA,NA,TRBV12-3/TRBV12-4
TGTGCCAGCAGTGAATCTGGGGGTTTCAACGAGCAGTACTTC,CASSESGGFNEQYF,TRBJ2-7,NA,few,TRBV6-1
TGCGCCAGCAGCTTGGCCGGGACAGACCTTTATATTAACTATGGCTACACCTTC,CASSLAGTDLYINYGYTF,TRBJ1-2,TRBD1,NA,TRBV5-1
TGTGCCAGCAGTTATTCGACAGGACTGACGAACACTGAAGCTTTCTTT,CASSYSTGLTNTEAFF,TRBJ1-1,NA,NA,TRBV6-2/TRBV6-3
TGTGCCAGCAGCCAAGTAGTAGGGGCCTACGAGCAGTACTTC,CASSQVVGAYEQYF,TRBJ2-7,NA,once,TRBV3-1/TRBV3-2
TGTGCCAGCAGCTTGCTACAGAGAACCTACGAGCAGTACTTC,CASSLLQRTYEQYF,TRBJ2-7,NA,few,TRBV5-8
TGTGCCAGCAGTAAGGGTTACACTGAAGCTTTCTTT,CASSKGYTEAFF,TRBJ1-1,NA,NA,TRBV12-3/TRBV12-4
TGTGCCAGCAGCCCGGACAGGGGTCTAATCAATGAGCAGTTCTTC,CASSPDRGLINEQFF,TRBJ2-1,TRBD1,NA,TRBV11-2
TGTGCCAGCAGTTTTAACAGGGGGCTTTATGAAAAACTGTTTTTT,CASSFNRGLYEKLFF,TRBJ1-4,TRBD1,NA,TRBV28
TGCAGCGTCTTAGAAGGAGGCACAGATACGCAGTATTTT,CSVLEGGTDTQYF,TRBJ2-3,NA,once,TRBV29-1
TGTGCCAGCAGCCAAGAATTACCCAGCTCTGGAAACACCATATATTTT,CASSQELPSSGNTIYF,TRBJ1-3,NA,NA,TRBV14
TGTGCCAGCGACCCGGAAAGGGATGTCAATCAGCCCCAGCATTTT,CASDPERDVNQPQHF,TRBJ1-5,NA,NA,TRBV5-8
TGCGCCAGCAGCTTGTTCGGCGGGAATGAGCAGTTCTTC,CASSLFGGNEQFF,TRBJ2-1,NA,NA,TRBV5-1
TGTGCCAGCAGTGAGTTCAAGACTAGCGTATACAATGAGCAGTTCTTC,CASSEFKTSVYNEQFF,TRBJ2-1,TRBD2,NA,TRBV6-1
TGTGCCAGCAGTAATAAGGGACTAGCGGTGTACAATGAGCGGTTCTTC,CASSNKGLAVYNERFF,TRBJ2-1,TRBD2,NA,TRBV3-1/TRBV3-2
TGTGCCTGGAGTGTAGGGGAGCGGGGGGCATACACTGAAGCTTTCTTT,CAWSVGERGAYTEAFF,TRBJ1-1,NA,NA,TRBV30
TGCGCCAGCAGTGATGCGGGAGTGCAGGCCGAGCAGTACTTC,CASSDAGVQAEQYF,TRBJ2-7,TRBD2,NA,TRBV10-1